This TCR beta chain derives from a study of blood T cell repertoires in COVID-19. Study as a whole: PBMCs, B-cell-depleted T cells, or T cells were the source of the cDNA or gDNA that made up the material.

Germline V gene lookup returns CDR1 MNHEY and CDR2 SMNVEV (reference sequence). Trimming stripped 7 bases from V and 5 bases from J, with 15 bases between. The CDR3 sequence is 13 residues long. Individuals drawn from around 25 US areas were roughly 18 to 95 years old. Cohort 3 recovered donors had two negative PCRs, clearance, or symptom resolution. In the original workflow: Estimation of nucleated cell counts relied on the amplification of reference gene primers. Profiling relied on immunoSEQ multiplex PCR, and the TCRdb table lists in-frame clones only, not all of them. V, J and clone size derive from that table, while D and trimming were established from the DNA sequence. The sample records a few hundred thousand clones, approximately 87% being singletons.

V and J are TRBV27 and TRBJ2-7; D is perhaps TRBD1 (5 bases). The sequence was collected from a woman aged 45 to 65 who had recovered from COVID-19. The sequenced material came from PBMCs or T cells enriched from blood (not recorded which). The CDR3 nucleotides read TGTGCCAGCACCCATTGGGGCAGCCACGAGCAGTACTTC. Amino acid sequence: CASTHWGSHEQYF.